This TCR beta chain comes out of a study of T cells in localized non-small cell lung cancer. The protocol was immunoSEQ multiplex PCR, while the TCRdb copy is restricted to in-frame clones and leaves out a portion. The sample includes fewer than 35,000 clones, over 75% of them seen just once. About this clone itself: Antigen: not known.

General study results and limits: Longer overall survival was linked to higher blood T cell density.

V shed 5 bases and J shed 8 bases, with 6 bases lying between them. CDR1 and CDR2 (germline): MDHEN, SYDVKM. The length of the CDR3 is 10 residues. Sequencing was performed on peripheral blood, taken before any cancer treatment. The receptor's source is a male donor older than 55 with stage III lung adenocarcinoma. The genes are TRBV28 and TRBJ1-2; D is unclear. CDR3 amino acids: CASSNYGYTF. The DNA of the CDR3 is TGTGCCAGCAGTAATTACGGCTACACCTTC.